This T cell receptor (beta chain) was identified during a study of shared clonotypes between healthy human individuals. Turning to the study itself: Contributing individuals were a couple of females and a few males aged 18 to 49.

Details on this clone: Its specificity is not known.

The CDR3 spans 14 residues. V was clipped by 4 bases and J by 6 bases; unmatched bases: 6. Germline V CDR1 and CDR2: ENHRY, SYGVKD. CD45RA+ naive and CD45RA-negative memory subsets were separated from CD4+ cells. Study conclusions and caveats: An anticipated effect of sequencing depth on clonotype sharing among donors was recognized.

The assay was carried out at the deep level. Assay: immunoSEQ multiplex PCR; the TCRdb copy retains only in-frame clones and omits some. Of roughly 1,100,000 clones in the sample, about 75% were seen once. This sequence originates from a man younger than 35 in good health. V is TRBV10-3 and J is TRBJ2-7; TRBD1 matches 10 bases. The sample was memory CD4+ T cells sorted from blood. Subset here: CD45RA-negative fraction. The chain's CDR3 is CAISGGQGKGEQYF. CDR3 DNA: TGTGCCATCAGTGGGGGACAGGGGAAGGGCGAGCAGTACTTC.